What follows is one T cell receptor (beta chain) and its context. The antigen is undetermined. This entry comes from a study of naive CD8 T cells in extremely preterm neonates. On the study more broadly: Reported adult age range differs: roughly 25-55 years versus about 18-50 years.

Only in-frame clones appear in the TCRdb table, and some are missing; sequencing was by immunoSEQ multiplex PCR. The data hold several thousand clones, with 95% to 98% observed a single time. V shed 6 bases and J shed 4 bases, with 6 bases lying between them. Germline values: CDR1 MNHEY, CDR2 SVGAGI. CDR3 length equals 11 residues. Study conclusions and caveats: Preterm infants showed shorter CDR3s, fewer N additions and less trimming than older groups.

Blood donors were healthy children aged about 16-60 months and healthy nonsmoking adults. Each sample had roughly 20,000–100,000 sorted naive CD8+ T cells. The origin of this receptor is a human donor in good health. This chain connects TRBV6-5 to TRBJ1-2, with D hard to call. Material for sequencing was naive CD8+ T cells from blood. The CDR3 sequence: CASSSGYGYTF. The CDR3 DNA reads TGTGCCAGCAGCTCAGGCTATGGCTACACCTTC.